At least ten counts were recorded for the clone carrying this T cell receptor beta chain. This specimen comes from a study of regulatory T cells in long-lasting Graves disease. Both iRepertoire HTBI primers and Arm-PCR of CDR3 regions were used to build the TCR beta libraries. From the multiplex PCR reads, TCRdb called clonotypes with MiXCR, one entry per CDR3 protein. The sample includes 650,000 to 700,000 distinct CDR3 sequences, 25% to 30% of them seen just once. Time point specified: persistent/refractory GD, antithyroid drugs over 5 years with positive TRAb. From PBMCs, RNA was extracted and then used to make the TCR library. This specimen consisted of peripheral blood mononuclear cells (PBMCs), obtained when the disease was refractory, from a patient treated with antithyroid drugs. The sequence derives from a female donor with Graves disease.

Written as DNA, the CDR3 is TGTGCCAGTAGTTGGTGGAACACTGAAGCTTTCTTT. Protein sequence: CASSWWNTEAFF. The genes are TRBV19 and TRBJ1-1; D gene unclear. With 5 bases removed from V and 1 base from J, the gap between germline ends came to 5 bases. The CDR3 runs to 12 residues. Germline-derived CDR1 and CDR2 are LNHDA and SQIVND (reference sequence). Full variable domain (missing parts from reference TRBV19 and TRBJ1-1): DGGITQSPKYLFRKEGQNVTLSCEQNLNHDAMYWYRQDPGQGLRLIYYSQIVNDFQKGDIAEGYSVSREKKESFPLTVTSAQKNPTAFYLCASSWWNTEAFFGQGTRLTVV.